This T cell receptor (beta chain) was sequenced for a study of monozygotic twins with inflammatory bowel disease. After re-calling the 5' RACE reads, TCRdb lists one entry per CDR3 protein, DNA absent. Seen in this sample are under 350,000 distinct CDR3 sequences; the ten most common clones hold 5.6%. The CDR3 totals 13 residues. Germline CDR1 reads LNHDA; CDR2 reads SQIVND (reference sequence). The clonotype was recovered from a human donor with ulcerative colitis or Crohn's disease, or a healthy co-twin of an affected twin (not recorded which). The source material was blood. This sequence joins TRBV19 and TRBJ2-6. The CDR3 loop reads CASRRPGANVLTF.